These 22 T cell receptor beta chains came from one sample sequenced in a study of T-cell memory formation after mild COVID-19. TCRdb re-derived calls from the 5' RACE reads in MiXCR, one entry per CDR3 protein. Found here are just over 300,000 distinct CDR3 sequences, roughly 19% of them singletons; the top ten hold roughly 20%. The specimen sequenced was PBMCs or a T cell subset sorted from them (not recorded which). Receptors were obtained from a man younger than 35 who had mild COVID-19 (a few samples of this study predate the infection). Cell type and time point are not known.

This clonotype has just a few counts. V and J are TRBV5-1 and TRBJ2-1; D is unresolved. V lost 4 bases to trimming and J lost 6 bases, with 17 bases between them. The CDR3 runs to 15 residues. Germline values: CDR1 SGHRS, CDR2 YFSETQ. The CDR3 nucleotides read TGCGCCAGCAGCATCTCGGCTTCCCGCGCCAATGAGCAGTTCTTC. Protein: CASSISASRANEQFF.

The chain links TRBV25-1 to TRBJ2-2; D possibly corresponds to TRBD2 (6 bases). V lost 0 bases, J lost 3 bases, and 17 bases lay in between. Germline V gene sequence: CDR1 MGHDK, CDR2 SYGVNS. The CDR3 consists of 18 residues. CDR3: CASSEYWPRGGDTGELFF. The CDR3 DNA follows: TGTGCCAGCAGTGAATATTGGCCGCGTGGCGGGGACACCGGGGAGCTGTTTTTT. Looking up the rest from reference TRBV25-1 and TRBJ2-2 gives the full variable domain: EADIYQTPRYLVIGTGKKITLECSQTMGHDKMYWYQQDPGMELHLIHYSYGVNSTEKGDLSSESTVSRIRTEHFPLTLESARPSHTSQYLCASSEYWPRGGDTGELFFGEGSRLTVL.

The CDR3 loop is CASSRRRGGYTEAFF. Written as DNA, the CDR3 is TGCGCCAGCAGCCGGCGGAGGGGAGGATACACTGAAGCTTTCTTT. The J gene is TRBJ1-1, the V gene TRBV4-1, with D perhaps TRBD1 (5 bases). This CDR3 is built from 15 residues. Trimming removed 4 bases at V and 3 bases at J, with 15 bases between. The germline V gene encodes CDR1 MGHRA and CDR2 YSYEKL.

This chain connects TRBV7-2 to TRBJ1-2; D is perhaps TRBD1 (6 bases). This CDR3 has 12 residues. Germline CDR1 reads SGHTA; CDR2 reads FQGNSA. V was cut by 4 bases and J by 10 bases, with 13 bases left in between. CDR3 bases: TGTGCCAGCAGCTCCCTCAGGGGAATCTACACCTTC. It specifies CASSSLRGIYTF.

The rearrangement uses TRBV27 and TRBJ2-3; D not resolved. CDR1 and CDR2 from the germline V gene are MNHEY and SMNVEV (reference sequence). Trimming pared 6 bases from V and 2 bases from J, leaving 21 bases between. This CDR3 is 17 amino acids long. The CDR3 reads CASSPLKGIAHTDTQYF. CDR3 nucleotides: TGTGCCAGCAGCCCTTTGAAAGGGATTGCACACACAGATACGCAGTATTTT.

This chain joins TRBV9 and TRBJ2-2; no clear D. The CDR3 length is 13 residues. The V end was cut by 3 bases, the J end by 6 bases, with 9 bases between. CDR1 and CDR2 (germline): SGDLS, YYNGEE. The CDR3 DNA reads TGTGCCAGCAGCGGATCTGGGCCCGGGGAGCTGTTTTTT. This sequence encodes CASSGSGPGELFF.

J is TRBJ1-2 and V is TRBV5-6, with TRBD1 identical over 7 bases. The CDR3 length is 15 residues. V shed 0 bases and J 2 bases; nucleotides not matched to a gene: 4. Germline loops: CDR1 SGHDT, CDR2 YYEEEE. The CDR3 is CASSLAGTENYGYTF. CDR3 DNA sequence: TGTGCCAGCAGCTTGGCGGGGACAGAGAACTATGGCTACACCTTC.

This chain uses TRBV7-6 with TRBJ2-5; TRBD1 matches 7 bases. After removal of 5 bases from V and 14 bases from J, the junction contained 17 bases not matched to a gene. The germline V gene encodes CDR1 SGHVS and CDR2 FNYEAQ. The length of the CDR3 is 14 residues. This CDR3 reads CASSPRRDREFFYF. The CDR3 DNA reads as TGTGCCAGCAGCCCTCGTCGAGACAGGGAATTTTTCTACTTC.

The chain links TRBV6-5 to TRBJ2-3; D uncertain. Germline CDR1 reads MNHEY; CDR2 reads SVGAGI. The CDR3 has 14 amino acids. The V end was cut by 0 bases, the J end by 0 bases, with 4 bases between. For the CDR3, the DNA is TGTGCCAGCAGTTACTCCATTAGCACAGATACGCAGTATTTT. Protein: CASSYSISTDTQYF.

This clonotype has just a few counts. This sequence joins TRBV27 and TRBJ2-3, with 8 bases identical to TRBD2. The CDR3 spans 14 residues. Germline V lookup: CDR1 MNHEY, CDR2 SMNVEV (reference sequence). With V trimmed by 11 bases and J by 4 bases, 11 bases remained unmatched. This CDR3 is CARRRAGEPDTQYF. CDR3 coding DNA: TGTGCCCGACGGAGAGCGGGGGAGCCAGATACGCAGTATTTT.

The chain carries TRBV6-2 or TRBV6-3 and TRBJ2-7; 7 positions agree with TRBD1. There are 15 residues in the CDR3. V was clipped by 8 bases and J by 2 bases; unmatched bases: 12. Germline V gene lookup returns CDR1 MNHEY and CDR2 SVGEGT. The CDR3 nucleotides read TGTGCCAGCCGGGCAGGGGGTTCAGCGGCCTACGAGCAGTACGTC. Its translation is CASRAGGSAAYEQYV.

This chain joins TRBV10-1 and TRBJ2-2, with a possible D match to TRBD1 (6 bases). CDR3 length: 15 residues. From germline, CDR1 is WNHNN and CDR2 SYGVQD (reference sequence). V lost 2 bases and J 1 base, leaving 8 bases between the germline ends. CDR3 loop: CASSEPGQNTGELFF. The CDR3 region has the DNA TGCGCCAGCAGTGAGCCGGGACAGAACACCGGGGAGCTGTTTTTT.

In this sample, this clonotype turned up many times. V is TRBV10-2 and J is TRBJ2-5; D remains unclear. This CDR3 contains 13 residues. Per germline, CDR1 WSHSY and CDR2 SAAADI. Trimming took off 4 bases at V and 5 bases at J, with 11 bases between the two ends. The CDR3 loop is CASSGDPRETQYF. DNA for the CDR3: TGCGCCAGCAGTGGAGATCCGCGGGAGACCCAGTACTTC.

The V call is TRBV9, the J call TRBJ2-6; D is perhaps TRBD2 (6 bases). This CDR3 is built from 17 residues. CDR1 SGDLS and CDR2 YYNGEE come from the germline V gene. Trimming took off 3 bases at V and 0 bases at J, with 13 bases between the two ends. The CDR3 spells CASSGTEAGSGANVLTF. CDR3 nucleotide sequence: TGTGCCAGCAGCGGTACCGAAGCGGGCTCTGGGGCCAACGTCCTGACTTTC.

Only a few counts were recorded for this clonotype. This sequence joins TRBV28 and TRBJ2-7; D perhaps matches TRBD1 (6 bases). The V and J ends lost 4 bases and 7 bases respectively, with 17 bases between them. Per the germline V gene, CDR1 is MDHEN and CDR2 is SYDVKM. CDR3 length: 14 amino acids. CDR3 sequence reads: CASSWTARWLEQYF. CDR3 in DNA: TGTGCCAGCAGTTGGACAGCCCGGTGGTTGGAGCAGTACTTC.

The CDR3 coding sequence is TGTGCCACCAGCAGGGAGGAGCGAAGCTCCTATAATTCACCCCTCCACTTT. Translating it yields CATSREERSSYNSPLHF. The rearrangement joins TRBV15 to TRBJ1-6, with D unresolved. V gave up 3 bases and J gave up 0 bases, with 12 bases separating them. The V gene's germline CDR1 is LNHNV and CDR2 YYDKDF (reference sequence). The CDR3 extends over 17 amino acids.

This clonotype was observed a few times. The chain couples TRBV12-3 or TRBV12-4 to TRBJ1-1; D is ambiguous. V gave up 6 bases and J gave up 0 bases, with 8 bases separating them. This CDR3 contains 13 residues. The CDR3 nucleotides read TGTGCCAGCAGCTCCATAGTGAACACTGAAGCTTTCTTT. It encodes CASSSIVNTEAFF.

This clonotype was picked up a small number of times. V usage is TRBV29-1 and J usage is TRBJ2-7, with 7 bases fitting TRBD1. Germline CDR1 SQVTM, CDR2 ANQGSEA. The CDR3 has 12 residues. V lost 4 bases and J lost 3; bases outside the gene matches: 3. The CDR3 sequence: CSVVYRGYEQYF. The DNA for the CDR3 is TGCAGCGTTGTCTACAGGGGCTACGAGCAGTACTTC.

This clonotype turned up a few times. The CDR3 bases are TGTGCCAGCAGCTGGGCGGAGAACACTGAAGCTTTCTTT. This translates into CASSWAENTEAFF. This chain uses TRBV7-2 with TRBJ1-1; no definite D call. The CDR3 length is 13 residues. CDR1 is SGHTA and CDR2 is FQGNSA in the germline V gene. Trimming stripped 4 bases from V and 1 base from J, with 7 bases between.

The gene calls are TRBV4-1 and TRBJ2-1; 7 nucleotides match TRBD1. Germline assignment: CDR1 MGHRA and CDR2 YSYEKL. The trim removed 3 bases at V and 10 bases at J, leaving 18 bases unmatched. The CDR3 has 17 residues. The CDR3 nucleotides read TGCGCCAGCAGCCAGTGGAGGACAGGACAAGGTGGGAACGAGCAGTTCTTC. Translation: CASSQWRTGQGGNEQFF.

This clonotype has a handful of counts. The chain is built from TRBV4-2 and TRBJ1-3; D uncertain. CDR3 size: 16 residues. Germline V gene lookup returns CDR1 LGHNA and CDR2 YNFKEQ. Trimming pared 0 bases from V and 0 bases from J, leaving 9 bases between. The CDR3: CASSQELVRSGNTIYF. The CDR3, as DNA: TGTGCCAGCAGCCAAGAGTTAGTTCGCTCTGGAAACACCATATATTTT.

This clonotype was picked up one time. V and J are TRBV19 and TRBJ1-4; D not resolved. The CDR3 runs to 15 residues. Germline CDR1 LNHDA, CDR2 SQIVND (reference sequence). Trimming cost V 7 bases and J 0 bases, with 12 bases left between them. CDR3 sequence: CASTPPGATNEKLFF. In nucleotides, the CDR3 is TGTGCCAGTACCCCGCCCGGGGCAACTAATGAAAAACTGTTTTTT.